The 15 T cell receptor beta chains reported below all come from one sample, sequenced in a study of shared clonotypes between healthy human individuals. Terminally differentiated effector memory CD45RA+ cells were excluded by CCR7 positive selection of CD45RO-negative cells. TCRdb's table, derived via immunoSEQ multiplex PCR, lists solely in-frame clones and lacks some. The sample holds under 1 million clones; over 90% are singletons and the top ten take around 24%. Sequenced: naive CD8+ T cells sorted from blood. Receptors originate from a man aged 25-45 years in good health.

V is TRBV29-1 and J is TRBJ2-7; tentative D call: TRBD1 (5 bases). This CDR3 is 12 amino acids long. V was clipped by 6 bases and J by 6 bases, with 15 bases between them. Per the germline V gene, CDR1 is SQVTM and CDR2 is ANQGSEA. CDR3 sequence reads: CSVTGPEGEQYF. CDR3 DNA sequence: TGCAGCGTAACAGGCCCCGAAGGCGAGCAGTACTTC.

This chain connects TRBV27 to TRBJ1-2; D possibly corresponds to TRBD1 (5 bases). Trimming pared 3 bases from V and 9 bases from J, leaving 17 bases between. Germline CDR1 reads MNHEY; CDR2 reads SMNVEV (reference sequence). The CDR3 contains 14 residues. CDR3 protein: CASSFGLPDRRYTF. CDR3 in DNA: TGTGCCAGCAGTTTCGGCCTCCCTGACAGACGCTACACCTTC.

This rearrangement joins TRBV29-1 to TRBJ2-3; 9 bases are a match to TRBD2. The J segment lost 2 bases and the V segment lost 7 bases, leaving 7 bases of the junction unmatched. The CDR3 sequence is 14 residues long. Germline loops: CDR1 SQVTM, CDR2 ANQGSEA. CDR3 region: CSGIAGENTDTQYF. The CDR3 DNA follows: TGCAGCGGTATAGCGGGAGAGAACACAGATACGCAGTATTTT.

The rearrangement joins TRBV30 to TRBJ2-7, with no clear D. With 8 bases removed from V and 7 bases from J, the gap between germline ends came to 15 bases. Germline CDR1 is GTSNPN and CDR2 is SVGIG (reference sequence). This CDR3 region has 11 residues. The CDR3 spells CALVDPREQYF. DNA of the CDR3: TGTGCCCTAGTGGATCCTAGGGAGCAGTACTTC.

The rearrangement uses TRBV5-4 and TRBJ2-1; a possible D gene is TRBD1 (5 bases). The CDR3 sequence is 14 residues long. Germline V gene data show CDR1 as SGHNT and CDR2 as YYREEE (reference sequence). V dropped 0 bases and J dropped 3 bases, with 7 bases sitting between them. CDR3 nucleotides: TGTGCCAGCAGCTTGGTAGGGGACTACAATGAGCAGTTCTTC. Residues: CASSLVGDYNEQFF.

CDR3 protein: CASTPSGLAKNIQYF. CDR3 nucleotides: TGTGCCAGCACCCCCTCCGGGTTAGCCAAAAACATTCAGTACTTC. This chain links TRBV27 with TRBJ2-4; D unclear. The CDR3 is 15 amino acids. Germline lookup yields CDR1 MNHEY and CDR2 SMNVEV (reference sequence). Trimming shortened V by 7 bases and J by 0 bases, and 13 bases separated the two germline ends.

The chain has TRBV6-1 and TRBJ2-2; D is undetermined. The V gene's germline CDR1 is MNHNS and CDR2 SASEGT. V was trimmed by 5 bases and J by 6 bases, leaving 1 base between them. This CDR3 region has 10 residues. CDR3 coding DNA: TGTGCCAGCAGTTCCGGGGAGCTGTTTTTT. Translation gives CASSSGELFF.

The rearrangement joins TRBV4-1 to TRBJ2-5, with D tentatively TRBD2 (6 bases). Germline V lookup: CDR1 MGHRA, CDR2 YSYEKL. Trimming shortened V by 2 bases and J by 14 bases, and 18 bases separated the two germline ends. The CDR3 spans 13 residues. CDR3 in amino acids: CASSQLISGEEYF. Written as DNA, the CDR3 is TGCGCCAGCAGCCAATTGATATCGGGGGAGGAATACTTC.

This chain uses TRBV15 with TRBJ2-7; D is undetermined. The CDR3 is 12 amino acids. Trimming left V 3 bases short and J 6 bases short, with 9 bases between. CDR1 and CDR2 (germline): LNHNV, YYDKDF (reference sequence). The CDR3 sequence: CATSSGFPEQYF. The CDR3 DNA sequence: TGTGCCACCAGCAGTGGCTTTCCCGAGCAGTACTTC.

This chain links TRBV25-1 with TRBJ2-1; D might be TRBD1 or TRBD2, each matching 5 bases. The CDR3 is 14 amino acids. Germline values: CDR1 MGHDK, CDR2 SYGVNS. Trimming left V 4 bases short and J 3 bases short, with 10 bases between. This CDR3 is CASSGRTHYNEQFF. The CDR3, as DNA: TGTGCCAGCAGTGGGAGGACACACTACAATGAGCAGTTCTTC.

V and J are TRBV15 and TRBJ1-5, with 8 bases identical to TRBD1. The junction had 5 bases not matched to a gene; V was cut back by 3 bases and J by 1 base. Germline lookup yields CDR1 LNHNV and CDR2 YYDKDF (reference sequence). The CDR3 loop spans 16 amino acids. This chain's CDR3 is CATSSTTGASNQPQHF. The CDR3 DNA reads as TGTGCCACCAGCAGCACGACAGGGGCAAGCAATCAGCCCCAGCATTTT.

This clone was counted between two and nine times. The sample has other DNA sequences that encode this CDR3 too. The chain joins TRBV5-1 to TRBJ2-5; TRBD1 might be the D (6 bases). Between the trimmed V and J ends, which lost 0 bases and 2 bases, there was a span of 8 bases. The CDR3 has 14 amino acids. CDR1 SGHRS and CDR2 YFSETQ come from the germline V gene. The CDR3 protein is CASSLGQGQETQYF. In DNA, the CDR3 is TGCGCCAGCAGCTTGGGGCAGGGGCAAGAGACCCAGTACTTC. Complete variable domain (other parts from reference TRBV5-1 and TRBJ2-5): KAGVTQTPRYLIKTRGQQVTLSCSPISGHRSVSWYQQTPGQGLQFLFEYFSETQRNKGNFPGRFSGRQFSNSRSEMNVSTLELGDSALYLCASSLGQGQETQYFGPGTRLLVL.

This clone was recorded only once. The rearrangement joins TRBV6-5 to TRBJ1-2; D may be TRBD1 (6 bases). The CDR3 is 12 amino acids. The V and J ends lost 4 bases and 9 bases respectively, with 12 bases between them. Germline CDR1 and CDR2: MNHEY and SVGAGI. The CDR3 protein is CASSLPGDSYTF. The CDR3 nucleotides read TGTGCCAGCAGTTTGCCAGGGGATAGCTACACCTTC.

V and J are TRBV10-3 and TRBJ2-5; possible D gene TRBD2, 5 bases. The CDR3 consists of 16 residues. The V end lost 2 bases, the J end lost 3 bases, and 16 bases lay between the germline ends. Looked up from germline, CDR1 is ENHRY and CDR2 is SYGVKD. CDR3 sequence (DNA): TGTGCCATCAGTGAGGATGGAGGCAGAGGGAAAGAGACCCAGTACTTC. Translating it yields CAISEDGGRGKETQYF.

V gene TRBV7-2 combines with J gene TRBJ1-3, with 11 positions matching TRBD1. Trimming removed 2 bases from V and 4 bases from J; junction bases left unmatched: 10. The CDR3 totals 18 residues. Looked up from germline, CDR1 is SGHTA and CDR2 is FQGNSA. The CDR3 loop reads CASSLYSRDRGSGNTIYF. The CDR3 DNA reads TGTGCCAGCAGCTTATACTCCCGGGACAGGGGGTCAGGAAACACCATATATTTT.